Following are 12 T cell receptor beta chains from one sample sequenced in a study of cytomegalovirus exposure and HLA in healthy donors. With 60 Vbeta and 13 Jbeta primers, the PCR was carried out. Method: immunoSEQ multiplex PCR; TCRdb's copy keeps in-frame clones and lacks some. The data contain 180,000 or so clones, over 75% of them singletons. Material for sequencing was PBMCs. These receptors originate from a man between 18 and 29 years old in good health and CMV-seropositive.

This chain uses TRBV9 with TRBJ2-5; 9 bases agree with TRBD1. The V segment lost 0 bases and the J segment 4 bases; nucleotides outside the gene matches: 4. CDR3 length equals 15 residues. Germline V lookup: CDR1 SGDLS, CDR2 YYNGEE. This chain's CDR3 is CASSVGTGEGETQYF. The CDR3 DNA reads TGTGCCAGCAGCGTAGGGACAGGGGAGGGAGAGACCCAGTACTTC.

The chain is built from TRBV10-3 and TRBJ2-3; 13 nucleotides agree with TRBD2. J lost 5 bases, V lost 6 bases, and 8 bases had no gene match. Per the germline V gene, CDR1 is ENHRY and CDR2 is SYGVKD. CDR3 length equals 16 residues. The CDR3 is CAIRVTSGGPRDTQYF. CDR3 in DNA: TGTGCCATCAGGGTGACTAGCGGGGGGCCACGAGATACGCAGTATTTT.

The chain joins TRBV4-3 to TRBJ2-2, with D unclear. The CDR3 has 14 amino acids. Germline V gene lookup returns CDR1 LGHNA and CDR2 YSLEER. With 1 base removed from V and 1 base from J, the gap between germline ends came to 4 bases. In DNA form, the CDR3 reads TGCGCCAGCAGCCAAGGACAGAACACCGGGGAGCTGTTTTTT. Its protein product is CASSQGQNTGELFF.

The chain carries TRBV30 and TRBJ1-2, with D tentatively TRBD1 (5 bases). This CDR3 comprises 12 residues. Deletions cut 3 bases from V and 3 bases from J, with 8 bases between. Germline assignment: CDR1 GTSNPN and CDR2 SVGIG (reference sequence). The CDR3 sequence: CAWRTVDYGYTF. The CDR3 region has the DNA TGTGCCTGGAGGACAGTAGACTATGGCTACACCTTC. Combining the CDR3 with reference TRBV30 and TRBJ1-2 gives the whole variable domain SQTIHQWPATLVQPVGSPLSLECTVEGTSNPNLYWYRQAAGRGLQLLFYSVGIGQISSEVPQNLSASRPQDRQFILSSKKLLLSDSGFYLCAWRTVDYGYTFGSGTRLTVV.

This chain joins TRBV19 and TRBJ1-2, with 7 bases lining up with TRBD1. With V trimmed by 6 bases and J by 4 bases, 11 bases remained unmatched. Germline V gene sequence: CDR1 LNHDA, CDR2 SQIVND (reference sequence). The length of the CDR3 is 15 residues. The CDR3 here is CASSRQGLEGYGYTF. The CDR3 nucleotides read TGTGCCAGTAGCCGACAGGGTTTGGAGGGCTATGGCTACACCTTC.

The chain recombines TRBV4-1 with TRBJ1-1, with D hard to call. The CDR3 spans 15 residues. In germline, CDR1 is MGHRA, CDR2 YSYEKL. Between the trimmed V and J ends, which lost 1 base and 1 base, there was a span of 10 bases. CDR3 DNA: TGCGCCAGCAGCCAAGTCCTAAACAGGAACACTGAAGCTTTCTTT. It is translated as CASSQVLNRNTEAFF.

This chain connects TRBV4-1 to TRBJ2-1; 10 bases are a match to TRBD2. Unmatched junction bases numbered 6, after V lost 2 bases and J lost 11 bases. The CDR3 is 14 amino acids. From germline, CDR1 is MGHRA and CDR2 YSYEKL. CDR3 bases: TGCGCCAGCAGCCAACTAGCGGGGGAGCAACAGCAGTTCTTC. As protein: CASSQLAGEQQQFF.

The gene calls are TRBV6-1 and TRBJ2-5; maybe TRBD1 (7 bases). This CDR3 comprises 17 residues. V was cut by 2 bases and J by 5 bases, with 21 bases left in between. Germline loops: CDR1 MNHNS, CDR2 SASEGT. CDR3 in amino acids: CASSEYGEGAEGETQYF. The CDR3 DNA reads as TGTGCCAGCAGTGAATATGGAGAGGGGGCGGAGGGGGAGACCCAGTACTTC.

V usage is TRBV7-9 and J usage is TRBJ1-1; 11 nucleotides line up with TRBD1. V was pared by 1 base and J by 5 bases, with 6 bases of the junction left unmatched. CDR1 is SEHNR, CDR2 FQNEAQ, per germline (reference sequence). The CDR3 spans 16 residues. Here the CDR3 DNA reads TGTGCCAGCAGCTTAGAAGGACAGGGGGCTTGGACTGAAGCTTTCTTT. This encodes CASSLEGQGAWTEAFF.

The table lists this clone with a few counts. The rearrangement joins TRBV6-5 to TRBJ2-3, with 8 bases matching TRBD2. Losses at the gene ends were 5 bases for V and 0 bases for J; bases not matched to a gene: 4. The CDR3 has 15 residues. In germline, CDR1 is MNHEY, CDR2 SVGAGI. CDR3 amino acids: CASSHGLASTDTQYF. As DNA, the CDR3 is TGTGCCAGCAGTCATGGACTAGCTAGCACAGATACGCAGTATTTT.

The chain links TRBV6-1 to TRBJ2-5; tentative D call: TRBD2 (6 bases). Germline lookup yields CDR1 MNHNS and CDR2 SASEGT. The V end lost 7 bases, the J end lost 2 bases, and 14 bases lay between the germline ends. The length of the CDR3 is 14 residues. CDR3 sequence (DNA): TGTGCCAGCACTACACCGGGAGTTCAAGAGACCCAGTACTTC. Translation: CASTTPGVQETQYF.

The chain is built from TRBV9 and TRBJ2-1; 10 bases line up with TRBD2. With 3 bases clipped from V and 3 bases from J, the junction kept 6 bases outside the gene matches. There are 16 residues in the CDR3. CDR1 SGDLS and CDR2 YYNGEE come from the germline V gene. CDR3 sequence: CASSGAWTSGYNEQFF. CDR3 coding DNA: TGTGCCAGCAGCGGGGCCTGGACTAGCGGCTACAATGAGCAGTTCTTC.